This TCR beta chain comes out of a study of blood T cell repertoires in COVID-19. Turning to the study itself: The United States, Italy and Spain were the sources of the acute and convalescent COVID-19 samples. From T cells, B-cell-depleted T cells, or PBMCs came the material, which was cDNA or gDNA.

Original methodology: Scientists estimated how many nucleated cells there were by amplifying reference gene primers. The method was immunoSEQ multiplex PCR; TCRdb's version includes in-frame clones alone and lacks a portion of them. V and J calls plus clone size are reproduced from that table; the DNA served to infer D and trimming. Of under 300,000 clones listed, roughly 87% are singletons. V lost 3 bases, J lost 0 bases, and 6 bases lay in between. CDR3 length equals 14 residues. CDR1 is MNHEY and CDR2 is SMNVEV in the germline V gene (reference sequence). This sequence joins TRBV27 and TRBJ1-5; D ambiguous. The TCR was taken from a woman aged 25 to 39 with acute COVID-19. The sample consisted of PBMCs or T cells enriched from blood (not recorded which). In DNA form, the CDR3 reads TGTGCCAGCAGTTTGGGCACTAGCAATCAGCCCCAGCATTTT. Translating gives CASSLGTSNQPQHF.